This paragraph covers one TCR beta chain sequence. The antigen remains undetermined. This sample is part of a study of T cell responses to AZD1222 COVID-19 vaccine. Study-level points and caveats: Rises in breadth and depth of Spike-specific TCRs came after two AZD1222 doses. Clonal diversity was possibly underestimated, and white British individuals and females predominated among donors.

The CDR3 is made up of 14 amino acids. Germline V gene data show CDR1 as SQVTM and CDR2 as ANQGSEA. The V and J ends lost 0 bases and 2 bases, in that order; junction bases with no gene match: 3. The method was immunoSEQ multiplex PCR; TCRdb's version includes in-frame clones alone and lacks a portion of them. The data hold roughly 97,000 clones, with over 90% observed a single time. This receptor was obtained from an adult in good health. This rearrangement joins TRBV29-1 to TRBJ2-5, with 7 bases identical to TRBD2. Sequencing was performed on peripheral blood, taken on day 0 of AZD1222 vaccination. Written as DNA, the CDR3 is TGCAGCGTTGAAGATAGACTAGCTCAAGAGACCCAGTACTTC. Translation gives CSVEDRLAQETQYF.